This section outlines one T cell receptor beta chain sequence together with its context. The antigen is not known. This CDR3 has 14 residues. CDR1 is SGHRS and CDR2 is YFSETQ in the germline V gene. Trimming took off 3 bases at V and 12 bases at J, with 21 bases between the two ends. These data are taken from a study of T cell responses to AZD1222 COVID-19 vaccine. The study's findings and limits: Seropositive status at baseline applied to only 6 or 7 AZD1222 recipients. Unmutated variant regions are reportedly the target of nearly half of TCRs that are spike-specific. No day 14 peak samples; only post-peak repertoires were characterized. Among the donors, most were white British and more were female, and clonal diversity was possibly underestimated.

Profiling relied on immunoSEQ multiplex PCR, and the TCRdb table lists in-frame clones only, not all of them. The sample lists about 140,000 clones, 85% to 95% occurring once. This chain joins TRBV5-1 and TRBJ2-5, with a weak D call TRBD2 (6 bases). This specimen was peripheral blood, taken after recovery from COVID-19. The TCR sequence derives from an adult who had recovered from COVID-19. CDR3 DNA sequence: TGCGCCAGCAGCTCCCTAAGAGACACCGGGACTGAGTACTTC. Translation gives CASSSLRDTGTEYF.